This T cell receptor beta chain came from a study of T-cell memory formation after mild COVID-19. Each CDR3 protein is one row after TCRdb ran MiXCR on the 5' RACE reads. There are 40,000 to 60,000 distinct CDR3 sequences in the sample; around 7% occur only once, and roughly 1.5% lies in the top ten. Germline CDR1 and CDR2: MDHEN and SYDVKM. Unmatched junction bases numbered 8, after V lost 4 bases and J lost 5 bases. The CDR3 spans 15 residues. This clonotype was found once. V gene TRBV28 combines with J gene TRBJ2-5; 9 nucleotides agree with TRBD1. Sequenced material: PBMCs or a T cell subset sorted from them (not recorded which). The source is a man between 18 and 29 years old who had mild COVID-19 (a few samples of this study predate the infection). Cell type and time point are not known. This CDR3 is CASSSGQGKGETQYF. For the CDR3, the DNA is TGTGCCAGCAGTTCCGGACAGGGGAAAGGGGAGACCCAGTACTTC.